This entry lists 31 T cell receptor beta chains sequenced from one sample in a study of blood T cell repertoires in COVID-19. Clones were sequenced by immunoSEQ multiplex PCR, and TCRdb holds only the in-frame ones, with some missing. Seen here are approximately 230,000 clones, around 89% observed once, and the top ten hold about 4%. The sample consisted of PBMCs or T cells enriched from blood (not recorded which). The receptors come from a woman aged 30 to 39 who had recovered from COVID-19.

This clone was seen once. J is TRBJ1-4 and V is TRBV28, with unresolved D. Germline loops: CDR1 MDHEN, CDR2 SYDVKM. There are 14 residues in the CDR3. The V end was cut by 6 bases, the J end by 8 bases, with 16 bases between. This CDR3 is CASRRASTREKLFF. DNA of the CDR3: TGTGCCAGCAGACGGGCCTCAACTAGGGAAAAACTGTTTTTT.

Comment on this clone: One end of the junction varies from germline; a read error may be responsible. The V and J genes are TRBV7-7 and TRBJ2-2, with TRBD2 matching over 9 bases. The CDR3 covers 17 residues. Germline CDR1 is SSHAT and CDR2 is FNYEAQ (reference sequence). CDR3 sequence reads: CASSFNMDSGSTGELFF. The CDR3 DNA sequence: TGTGCTAGCAGCTTCAATATGGATAGCGGGAGCACCGGGGAGCTGTTTTTT.

This chain joins TRBV5-1 and TRBJ2-1, with 10 bases aligning to TRBD2. This CDR3 has 14 residues. CDR1 and CDR2 from the germline V gene are SGHRS and YFSETQ. Trimming removed 4 bases from V and 6 bases from J; junction bases left unmatched: 4. DNA for the CDR3: TGCGCCAGCAGCCAAAGGACTAGCGGCAATGAGCAGTTCTTC. Amino acids: CASSQRTSGNEQFF.

V usage is TRBV4-3 and J usage is TRBJ1-4; 9 nucleotides line up with TRBD1. Trimming removed 0 bases from V and 8 bases from J; junction bases left unmatched: 7. There are 16 residues in the CDR3. Germline V gene data show CDR1 as LGHNA and CDR2 as YSLEER. CDR3 protein: CASSQETQGAWEKLFF. DNA of the CDR3: TGCGCCAGCAGCCAAGAGACACAGGGGGCATGGGAAAAACTGTTTTTT.

This chain uses TRBV27 with TRBJ1-2, with TRBD1 matching 7 bases. V dropped 6 bases and J dropped 5; count of bases not matched to a gene: 6. CDR1 and CDR2 from the germline V gene are MNHEY and SMNVEV (reference sequence). The CDR3 extends over 13 amino acids. The CDR3 sequence is CASSPGTVYGYTF. CDR3 DNA: TGTGCCAGCAGCCCTGGGACAGTTTATGGCTACACCTTC.

This clone was seen once. This chain connects TRBV7-2 to TRBJ2-1, with D maybe TRBD2 (6 bases). V gave up 0 bases and J gave up 0 bases, with 15 bases separating them. The CDR3 runs to 18 residues. Looked up from germline, CDR1 is SGHTA and CDR2 is FQGNSA. CDR3 sequence: CASSLAPGTVSSYNEQFF. The CDR3 nucleotides read TGTGCCAGCAGCTTAGCGCCCGGGACTGTGAGCTCCTACAATGAGCAGTTCTTC.

About this clone itself: One junction end disagrees with the germline gene, perhaps due to a read error. CDR3 sequence (DNA): TGTGCCAGCAGCTTAGGGACTAGCGGAGCTCCGGTCTTC. Its protein product is CASSLGTSGAPVF. The chain couples TRBV11-1 to TRBJ2-1; 10 nucleotides match TRBD2. Looked up from germline, CDR1 is SGHAT and CDR2 is FQDESV (reference sequence). CDR3 size: 13 residues.

The chain links TRBV28 to TRBJ1-2, with a weak D call TRBD1 (6 bases). Deletions cut 4 bases from V and 6 bases from J, with 6 bases between. Germline-derived CDR1 and CDR2 are MDHEN and SYDVKM. CDR3 length equals 11 residues. The CDR3: CASSWTDGYTF. Here the CDR3 DNA reads TGTGCCAGCAGTTGGACAGATGGCTACACCTTC.

The J gene is TRBJ2-3, the V gene TRBV5-4; TRBD2 matches at 8 bases. The CDR3 spans 16 residues. V shed 4 bases, J shed 0 bases, and the junction held 7 bases outside the gene matches. Germline values: CDR1 SGHNT, CDR2 YYREEE (reference sequence). The CDR3 coding sequence is TGTGCCAGCAGCGTAGGACTAGCAACTAGCACAGATACGCAGTATTTT. As protein: CASSVGLATSTDTQYF.

This clone was observed a single time. The CDR3 DNA reads TGTGCCAGTAGTAAAGTCAAGGGGCCCCTCAATGAGCAGTTCTTC. Protein sequence: CASSKVKGPLNEQFF. V is TRBV19 and J is TRBJ2-1; D perhaps matches TRBD1 (5 bases). CDR3 length equals 15 residues. V lost 4 bases and J lost 6, with 16 bases in between. Germline assignment: CDR1 LNHDA and CDR2 SQIVND (reference sequence).

J is TRBJ2-1 and V is TRBV5-1, with 10 bases aligning to TRBD1. Trimming cost V 3 bases and J 4 bases; bases outside gene matches: 7. CDR3 size: 16 residues. Germline assignment: CDR1 SGHRS and CDR2 YFSETQ. The CDR3 reads CASSSTGTGAYNEQFF. The CDR3 DNA follows: TGCGCCAGCAGCTCGACCGGGACAGGGGCATACAATGAGCAGTTCTTC. Using reference TRBV5-1 and TRBJ2-1 for the parts outside the CDR3, the full variable domain is KAGVTQTPRYLIKTRGQQVTLSCSPISGHRSVSWYQQTPGQGLQFLFEYFSETQRNKGNFPGRFSGRQFSNSRSEMNVSTLELGDSALYLCASSSTGTGAYNEQFFGPGTRLTVL.

The V call is TRBV18, the J call TRBJ2-7; 11 bases map to TRBD2. The CDR3 is 17 residues long. Germline CDR1 is KGHSH and CDR2 is LQKENI. Germline trimming cut 5 bases from V and 6 bases from J; bases unmatched to any gene: 15. The CDR3 sequence: CASSELAGEAGVVEQYF. The CDR3, as DNA: TGTGCCAGCTCAGAACTAGCGGGAGAGGCCGGTGTAGTCGAGCAGTACTTC.

The chain couples TRBV7-6 to TRBJ1-1; D is undetermined. The CDR3 is 14 residues long. Per germline, CDR1 SGHVS and CDR2 FNYEAQ. V was shortened by 1 base and J by 5 bases, with 11 bases between the two germline ends. The CDR3 DNA is TGTGCCAGCAGCTTAGGAGGGTTGTCAACTGAAGCTTTCTTT. The encoded protein is CASSLGGLSTEAFF.

The chain combines TRBV25-1 with TRBJ2-1; D is possibly TRBD2 (5 bases). V shed 3 bases and J shed 7 bases, with 7 bases lying between them. The CDR3 has 12 residues. Germline CDR1 MGHDK, CDR2 SYGVNS. For the CDR3, the DNA is TGTGCCAGCAGTGACCCGGGGAATGAGCAGTTCTTC. Translated: CASSDPGNEQFF. The full variable domain, its missing parts supplied by reference TRBV25-1 and TRBJ2-1, is EADIYQTPRYLVIGTGKKITLECSQTMGHDKMYWYQQDPGMELHLIHYSYGVNSTEKGDLSSESTVSRIRTEHFPLTLESARPSHTSQYLCASSDPGNEQFFGPGTRLTVL.

The chain has TRBV30 and TRBJ2-1; D is perhaps TRBD2 (5 bases). The V and J ends lost 4 bases and 3 bases respectively, with 16 bases between them. Germline assignment: CDR1 GTSNPN and CDR2 SVGIG (reference sequence). The CDR3 consists of 15 residues. The CDR3 sequence: CAWKTVGANYNEQFF. The CDR3 coding sequence is TGTGCCTGGAAGACGGTGGGAGCCAACTACAATGAGCAGTTCTTC.

J is TRBJ1-2 and V is TRBV7-9; 8 nucleotides match TRBD1. The CDR3 covers 14 residues. Germline values: CDR1 SEHNR, CDR2 FQNEAQ (reference sequence). Trimming took 5 bases from V and 2 from J; bases not matched to a gene: 4. The CDR3 is CASSPRTGNYGYTF. The DNA of the CDR3 is TGTGCCAGCAGCCCCCGGACAGGGAACTATGGCTACACCTTC.

The chain couples TRBV11-2 to TRBJ1-1; the D is unclear. CDR1 and CDR2 (germline): SGHAT, FQNNGV. This CDR3 comprises 13 residues. Trimming cost V 4 bases and J 3 bases, with 9 bases left between them. The CDR3 DNA follows: TGTGCCAGCAGCTGGGCCTATGACACTGAAGCTTTCTTT. This gives the protein CASSWAYDTEAFF.

This chain joins TRBV27 and TRBJ1-1; no clear D gene. This CDR3 has 13 amino acids. With 2 bases removed from V and 3 bases from J, the gap between germline ends came to 7 bases. Germline V CDR1 and CDR2: MNHEY, SMNVEV (reference sequence). The CDR3 protein is CASSLMADTEAFF. The CDR3 DNA follows: TGTGCCAGCAGTTTAATGGCTGACACTGAAGCTTTCTTT.

The chain couples TRBV28 to TRBJ2-1; 14 positions match TRBD2. CDR1 and CDR2 from the germline V gene are MDHEN and SYDVKM. V lost 5 bases and J lost 9; bases outside the gene matches: 3. This CDR3 comprises 14 residues. Here the CDR3 reads CASSKGLAGAEQFF. CDR3 sequence (DNA): TGTGCCAGCAGTAAGGGACTAGCGGGAGCTGAGCAGTTCTTC.

This chain connects TRBV11-2 to TRBJ1-1; possibly TRBD1 for D (5 bases). The germline CDR1 and CDR2 sequences are SGHAT and FQNNGV. This CDR3 comprises 13 residues. Deletions cut 4 bases from V and 11 bases from J, with 17 bases between. CDR3 in amino acids: CASSSSAGFRAFF. For the CDR3, the DNA is TGTGCCAGCAGCTCGAGCGCAGGGTTTCGGGCTTTCTTT.

The chain uses TRBV19 and TRBJ1-3; D is uncertain. Germline loops: CDR1 LNHDA, CDR2 SQIVND (reference sequence). This CDR3 has 15 residues. Trimming took 5 bases from V and 0 from J, leaving 11 bases between them. The CDR3 DNA sequence: TGTGCCAGTAGTCCCCAGCGAGACTCTGGAAACACCATATATTTT. Translated, it gives CASSPQRDSGNTIYF.

This chain connects TRBV5-4 to TRBJ2-3; D gene ambiguous. CDR1 is SGHNT, CDR2 YYREEE, per germline (reference sequence). The CDR3 covers 14 residues. V was pared by 2 bases and J by 1 base, with 8 bases between. The CDR3 sequence is CASSLEQGTDTQYF. The CDR3 DNA reads as TGTGCCAGCAGCTTAGAGCAGGGCACAGATACGCAGTATTTT.

This rearrangement joins TRBV2 to TRBJ2-2, with TRBD1 matching 9 bases. V was pared by 5 bases and J by 5 bases, with 6 bases of the junction left unmatched. The CDR3 contains 15 residues. Germline V gene lookup returns CDR1 SNHLY and CDR2 FYNNEI. CDR3 protein: CASSLQGAGTGELFF. Written as DNA, the CDR3 is TGTGCCAGCAGTCTACAGGGGGCAGGGACCGGGGAGCTGTTTTTT.

The table lists this clone with a few counts. The V gene is TRBV5-4, the J gene TRBJ2-3; 7 bases fit TRBD2. Trimming took 0 bases from V and 3 from J; bases not matched to a gene: 4. CDR1 is SGHNT and CDR2 is YYREEE in the germline V gene (reference sequence). The CDR3 extends over 15 amino acids. The CDR3 DNA reads TGTGCCAGCAGCTTGGCCAAAGCGGGGACAGATACGCAGTATTTT. This sequence encodes CASSLAKAGTDTQYF.

The rearrangement joins TRBV5-1 to TRBJ1-3, with D uncertain. This CDR3 comprises 15 residues. The V end lost 4 bases, the J end lost 0 bases, and 11 bases lay between the germline ends. Germline-derived CDR1 and CDR2 are SGHRS and YFSETQ. CDR3 DNA: TGCGCCAGCAGCGCCCGAGGAGTCTCTGGAAACACCATATATTTT. Translation gives CASSARGVSGNTIYF.

This clone has more than one count but fewer than ten. This chain joins TRBV6-2 or TRBV6-3 and TRBJ1-5, with D possibly TRBD1 on 5 matching bases. The CDR3 extends over 12 amino acids. Trimming took off 4 bases at V and 9 bases at J, with 10 bases between the two ends. From germline, CDR1 is MNHEY and CDR2 SVGEGT. The CDR3 protein is CASSLSGGPQHF. CDR3 bases: TGTGCCAGCAGTTTATCCGGGGGGCCCCAGCATTTT.

The chain couples TRBV13 to TRBJ1-2, with 7 bases lining up with TRBD1. This CDR3 is 20 amino acids long. After removal of 2 bases from V and 1 base from J, the junction contained 19 bases not matched to a gene. Germline assignment: CDR1 PRHDT and CDR2 FYEKMQ (reference sequence). This chain's CDR3 is CASSLRRTSIRGGVNYGYTF. The CDR3 DNA sequence: TGTGCCAGCAGCTTAAGACGCACCTCTATACGAGGGGGCGTTAACTATGGCTACACCTTC. The full variable domain, rest sourced from reference TRBV13 and TRBJ1-2, is AAGVIQSPRHLIKEKRETATLKCYPIPRHDTVYWYQQGPGQDPQFLISFYEKMQSDKGSIPDRFSAQQFSDYHSELNMSSLELGDSALYFCASSLRRTSIRGGVNYGYTFGSGTRLTVV.

The chain combines TRBV4-1 with TRBJ1-2; 7 nucleotides match TRBD1. The V gene end was trimmed by 6 bases and the J gene end by 11 bases; junction bases not matched to a gene: 18. Germline CDR1 and CDR2: MGHRA and YSYEKL. The CDR3 totals 15 residues. The CDR3 DNA reads as TGCGCCAGCAGGCCATTCCCGGGACAGTGGTCTCATTACACCTTC. Its translation: CASRPFPGQWSHYTF.

J is TRBJ2-7 and V is TRBV6-5; 13 bases fit TRBD2. The germline CDR1 and CDR2 sequences are MNHEY and SVGAGI. With 3 bases clipped from V and 7 bases from J, the junction kept 6 bases outside the gene matches. The CDR3 has 15 residues. CDR3: CASSYRLAGGREQYF. The CDR3 region has the DNA TGTGCCAGCAGTTATAGACTAGCGGGGGGTAGGGAGCAGTACTTC.

The V call is TRBV11-3, the J call TRBJ2-7, with 7 bases lining up with TRBD2. V lost 5 bases to trimming and J lost 0 bases; unmatched junction nucleotides: 7. Germline CDR1 reads SGHNT; CDR2 reads YENEEA. CDR3 length: 15 amino acids. For the CDR3, the DNA is TGTGCCAGCAGCCCTGACGGGGGGAGCTCCTACGAGCAGTACTTC. Translation gives CASSPDGGSSYEQYF.

The CDR3 sequence is CASSHLWSGSSSYEQYF. In nucleotides, the CDR3 is TGTGCCAGCAGCCACCTCTGGAGCGGGAGTAGCTCCTACGAGCAGTACTTC. The V gene is TRBV3-1 (or the pseudogene TRBV3-2), the J gene TRBJ2-7; TRBD2 agrees at 8 bases. Germline values: CDR1 LGHDT, CDR2 YNNKEL (reference sequence). The CDR3 extends over 17 amino acids. The V and J ends lost 3 bases and 0 bases, in that order; junction bases with no gene match: 10.